The clone carrying this T cell receptor beta chain showed up many times. Its matching antigen is unknown. The entry originates in a study of T cell repertoires in cytomegalovirus infection. Germline lookup yields CDR1 SGHTA and CDR2 FQGNSA. Trimming pared 1 base from V and 1 base from J, leaving 9 bases between. The CDR3 is 15 amino acids. Overall study results and limits: Accumulated public TCR beta family frequency recognized individuals carrying CMV together with the relevant HLA. CMV-specific TCR beta clonotypes restricted by HLA-C dominated the ex vivo response.

TCRdb analysed the reads with MiXCR anew, one entry per CDR3 protein. The sample comprises hundreds of thousands of distinct CDR3 sequences, approximately 7% of which are singletons, and 5.5% to 6.5% rests with the top ten. The V gene is TRBV7-2, the J gene TRBJ2-3; unclear D gene. The specimen was PBMCs. The TCR originated in a human donor in good health (CMV status not recorded). Some clones in this sample may be carry-over from other donors' samples. The CDR3 DNA sequence: TGTGCCAGCAGCTTAGGACCGTCGGGCACAGATACGCAGTATTTT. It specifies CASSLGPSGTDTQYF.